The sample holds many counts of the clone carrying this T cell receptor beta chain. As yet, its antigen is unknown. TCRbeta library construction was performed incorporating unique molecular identifiers. MiXCR was run by TCRdb on the PCR reads, yielding one entry per CDR3 protein. Of approximately 500,000 distinct CDR3 sequences detected, over 9.5% appear once; the ten largest clones hold 2% to 2.5%. This entry comes from a study of T-cell reconstitution after alpha-beta-depleted transplantation in children. Overall study findings and caveats: The study reportedly traced alpha-beta T cells about two months after transplant to several hundred expanded graft clones.

The TCR comes from a child younger than 10 with inherited bone marrow failure, due to receive a stem cell transplant. The sample here was PBMCs, taken before TCRalphabeta/CD19-depleted stem cell transplant.

As DNA, the CDR3 is TGTGCCAGCAGCGCGGGACAGGGGATTGATTCACCCCTCCACTTT. Its translation is CASSAGQGIDSPLHF. This chain connects TRBV9 to TRBJ1-6, with 10 bases identical to TRBD1. Germline loops: CDR1 SGDLS, CDR2 YYNGEE. Trimming cost V 3 bases and J 8 bases; bases outside gene matches: 5. The CDR3 is 15 residues long.